The 32 T cell receptor beta chains in this list originate from one sample, sequenced in a study of T cell repertoires in cytomegalovirus infection (dated by TCRdb to between 2018 and 2021). The reads were generated on an Illumina HiSeq 1500. The public reads were reanalyzed by TCRdb: fastp trimming at Q25, MiXCR alignment, in-frame beta chains only. CDR3 protein sequences are deduplicated, and each keeps its most common genes and DNA. The sample contains hundreds of thousands of distinct CDR3 sequences, approximately 40% of them found a single time. About two fifths of the sample belongs to the ten largest clones. The intended sense of this specimen's treatment or condition label: in vitro stimulation with specific CMV peptide epitopes to enrich CMV-specific T cells. These receptors are not linked to any known antigen. The source material was cultured PBMCs, sampled from culture after CMV antigen stimulation. These receptors originate from a human donor in good health (CMV status not recorded). Some clones in this sample may be carry-over from other donors' samples.

This clonotype was seen more than once but under ten times. The CDR3: CASSPNSPLHF. CDR3 DNA: TGTGCCAGCAGCCCCAATTCACCCCTCCACTTT. V gene TRBV7-9 combines with J gene TRBJ1-6; no clear D gene. V was pared by 5 bases and J by 7 bases, with 3 bases between. CDR3 length: 11 amino acids. CDR1 is SEHNR, CDR2 FQNEAQ, per germline (reference sequence).

V is TRBV4-1 and J is TRBJ1-4; D call uncertain. CDR3 length: 15 amino acids. Per the germline V gene, CDR1 is MGHRA and CDR2 is YSYEKL. V gave up 6 bases and J gave up 0 bases, with 11 bases separating them. The CDR3 sequence: CASRSTPATNEKLFF. CDR3 sequence (DNA): TGCGCCAGCAGATCGACACCCGCAACTAATGAAAAACTGTTTTTT.

This chain links TRBV7-6 with TRBJ2-2; 9 nucleotides line up with TRBD1. The V segment lost 7 bases and the J segment 3 bases; nucleotides outside the gene matches: 6. There are 15 residues in the CDR3. In germline, CDR1 is SGHVS, CDR2 FNYEAQ. The CDR3 region has the DNA TGTGCCAGCACTACAGGGGGCGCAGACACCGGGGAGCTGTTTTTT. Translated, it gives CASTTGGADTGELFF.

J is TRBJ1-3 and V is TRBV2; 8 bases fit TRBD1. CDR3 length: 16 amino acids. Germline V gene sequence: CDR1 SNHLY, CDR2 FYNNEI. The V segment lost 6 bases and the J segment 2 bases; nucleotides outside the gene matches: 9. The CDR3 DNA reads TGTGCCAGCAGGTCACGCAGGGGGCTGGCTGGAAACACCATATATTTT. It specifies CASRSRRGLAGNTIYF.

This clonotype has just a few counts. The DNA of the CDR3 is TGTGCCAGCAGTCCCCCTTTGACATACACCGGGGAGCTGTTTTTT. It is translated as CASSPPLTYTGELFF. The rearrangement joins TRBV2 to TRBJ2-2; D unclear. The ends were cut back, 5 bases at V and 3 bases at J, with 13 bases in the middle. The CDR3 extends over 15 amino acids. The germline gives CDR1 SNHLY, CDR2 FYNNEI.

The chain carries TRBV29-1 and TRBJ1-6, with D uncertain. The V gene's germline CDR1 is SQVTM and CDR2 ANQGSEA. V lost 6 bases and J lost 11, with 17 bases in between. This CDR3 comprises 13 residues. The CDR3 DNA is TGCAGCGTCCACGGACGGTTGGATCCACCCCTCCACTTT. Translated, it gives CSVHGRLDPPLHF.

V is TRBV6-6 and J is TRBJ2-3, with 8 bases fitting TRBD1. Per germline, CDR1 MNHNY and CDR2 SVGAGI (reference sequence). V trimming: 2 bases; J trimming: 5 bases; junction bases outside the gene matches: 3. The CDR3 extends over 14 amino acids. This chain's CDR3 is CASSYDRGRDTQYF. The DNA of the CDR3 is TGTGCCAGCAGTTACGACAGGGGAAGAGATACGCAGTATTTT.

The chain is built from TRBV15 and TRBJ1-3; D gene uncertain. Germline lookup yields CDR1 LNHNV and CDR2 YYDKDF (reference sequence). V was clipped by 5 bases and J by 4 bases, with 12 bases between them. CDR3 length: 14 amino acids. Here the CDR3 DNA reads TGTGCCACCAGCCCCGGACTTCCGGGAAACACCATATATTTT. Translation: CATSPGLPGNTIYF.

The chain has TRBV7-9 and TRBJ1-1, with D perhaps matching TRBD1 (5 bases). Trimming pared 5 bases from V and 6 bases from J, leaving 22 bases between. There are 16 residues in the CDR3. Per germline, CDR1 SEHNR and CDR2 FQNEAQ (reference sequence). CDR3 nucleotide sequence: TGTGCCAGCAGCCCCCACGCAGGGTTAGGGTGGGCTGAAGCTTTCTTT. This encodes CASSPHAGLGWAEAFF.

This clonotype was picked up a small number of times. The germline gene is not matched at one end of the junction; a read error may be the cause. The chain uses TRBV27 and TRBJ1-1; D is uncertain. Germline-derived CDR1 and CDR2 are MNHEY and SMNVEV (reference sequence). The CDR3 runs to 14 residues. Here the CDR3 DNA reads TGTGCCAGCAGATTATCCCCGTCGGTAAGGGAAGCTTTCTTT. It encodes CASRLSPSVREAFF.

This sequence joins TRBV28 and TRBJ2-7, with a tentative D call TRBD2 (5 bases). V was clipped by 3 bases and J by 2 bases, with 14 bases between them. The germline V gene encodes CDR1 MDHEN and CDR2 SYDVKM. CDR3 length: 15 amino acids. CDR3 in DNA: TGTGCCAGCAGTTTGGCGTCCGGGATGACCTACGAGCAGTACTTC. The encoded protein is CASSLASGMTYEQYF.

V gene TRBV7-9 combines with J gene TRBJ1-5; D may be TRBD1 (5 bases). The CDR3 is 15 amino acids. Germline V gene lookup returns CDR1 SEHNR and CDR2 FQNEAQ (reference sequence). Between the trimmed V and J ends, which lost 3 bases and 7 bases, there was a span of 16 bases. This CDR3 reads CASSFQGPGSQPQHF. The DNA of the CDR3 is TGTGCCAGCAGCTTTCAGGGACCCGGGAGCCAGCCCCAGCATTTT. Filled out from reference TRBV7-9 and TRBJ1-5, the complete variable domain reads DTGVSQNPRHKITKRGQNVTFRCDPISEHNRLYWYRQTLGQGPEFLTYFQNEAQLEKSRLLSDRFSAERPKGSFSTLEIQRTEQGDSAMYLCASSFQGPGSQPQHFGDGTRLSIL.

In its sample, this clonotype was seen once. This rearrangement joins TRBV12-3 or TRBV12-4 to TRBJ2-3; either TRBD1 or TRBD2 may supply D (5 bases each). Trimming removed 1 base at V and 7 bases at J, with 15 bases between. The CDR3 has 15 amino acids. CDR3 coding DNA: TGTGCCAGCAGTTTAGAGGCAGGGATGGACTATACGCAGTATTTT. Translated, it gives CASSLEAGMDYTQYF.

The chain joins TRBV6-5 to TRBJ2-4, with 12 bases matching TRBD2. Germline V gene sequence: CDR1 MNHEY, CDR2 SVGAGI. The V gene end was trimmed by 6 bases and the J gene end by 2 bases; junction bases not matched to a gene: 11. This CDR3 region has 18 residues. For the CDR3, the DNA is TGTGCCAGCAGACGGTCTAGCGGGGGGGCCGAGACCAAAAACATTCAGTACTTC. Its translation: CASRRSSGGAETKNIQYF.

The rearrangement uses TRBV20-1 and TRBJ1-2, with no clear D. In germline, CDR1 is DFQATT, CDR2 SNEGSKA (reference sequence). The CDR3 totals 12 residues. Trimming cost V 3 bases and J 5 bases, with 10 bases left between them. In DNA form, the CDR3 reads TGCAGTGCTAGCCGGGAAACTTATGGCTACACCTTC. It translates to CSASRETYGYTF.

V is TRBV7-9 and J is TRBJ2-3; possibly TRBD2 for D (7 bases). Germline CDR1 reads SEHNR; CDR2 reads FQNEAQ (reference sequence). The length of the CDR3 is 14 residues. V was pared by 5 bases and J by 6 bases, with 15 bases between. The CDR3 here is CASSHGGGADTQYF. The CDR3 DNA sequence: TGTGCCAGCAGCCACGGAGGGGGGGCGGATACGCAGTATTTT.

The V and J genes are TRBV6-6 and TRBJ2-4, with D possibly being TRBD1 (6 bases). The length of the CDR3 is 16 residues. Germline V gene data show CDR1 as MNHNY and CDR2 as SVGAGI (reference sequence). Trimming removed 2 bases from V and 5 bases from J, with 16 bases in between. The CDR3, as DNA: TGTGCCAGCAGTTACACGACAGGCGGTCTTGAAAACATTCAGTACTTC. This translates into CASSYTTGGLENIQYF.

This clonotype was observed a few times. The chain employs TRBV7-8 and TRBJ2-7, with 7 bases aligning to TRBD2. CDR1 SGHVS and CDR2 FQNEAQ come from the germline V gene. V lost 1 base and J lost 4; bases outside the gene matches: 1. CDR3 length: 13 residues. CDR3 loop: CASSLGEGYEQYV. The CDR3 coding sequence is TGTGCCAGCAGCTTAGGGGAGGGGTACGAGCAGTACGTC.

The V gene is TRBV6-6, the J gene TRBJ2-1; 10 bases are a match to TRBD2. J lost 6 bases, V lost 6 bases, and 8 bases had no gene match. The CDR3 consists of 15 residues. Germline V lookup: CDR1 MNHNY, CDR2 SVGAGI (reference sequence). DNA of the CDR3: TGTGCCAGCAGGTCCCAAGCGGGGGGGCTCAATGAGCAGTTCTTC. It yields the protein CASRSQAGGLNEQFF.

CDR3 sequence: CASSSQGFPNTEAFF. Written as DNA, the CDR3 is TGCGCCAGCAGTTCCCAGGGTTTCCCGAACACTGAAGCTTTCTTT. V gene TRBV5-1 combines with J gene TRBJ1-1; tentatively, D is TRBD1 (5 bases). The CDR3 spans 15 residues. The germline V gene has CDR1 SGHRS and CDR2 YFSETQ. The ends were cut back, 5 bases at V and 1 base at J, with 15 bases in the middle.

J is TRBJ2-5 and V is TRBV10-3, with 9 nucleotides matching TRBD2. CDR1 and CDR2 from the germline V gene are ENHRY and SYGVKD. This CDR3 spans 16 amino acids. After removal of 2 bases from V and 1 base from J, the junction contained 5 bases not matched to a gene. The CDR3 spells CAISESSGGSQETQYF. CDR3 bases: TGTGCCATCAGTGAGAGTAGCGGGGGCTCCCAAGAGACCCAGTACTTC.

The CDR3 region has the DNA TGTGCCAGCAGCTTAGTAGGTCATAATTCACCCCTCCACTTT. Translation gives CASSLVGHNSPLHF. V and J are TRBV7-9 and TRBJ1-6; D ambiguous. Trimming removed 1 base at V and 5 bases at J, with 6 bases between. CDR3 length equals 14 residues. CDR1 is SEHNR and CDR2 is FQNEAQ in the germline V gene (reference sequence). Full variable domain (rest looked up from reference TRBV7-9 and TRBJ1-6): DTGVSQNPRHKITKRGQNVTFRCDPISEHNRLYWYRQTLGQGPEFLTYFQNEAQLEKSRLLSDRFSAERPKGSFSTLEIQRTEQGDSAMYLCASSLVGHNSPLHFGNGTRLTVT.

In DNA form, the CDR3 reads TGTGCCAGCAGTCTATCCGCGGGGTCCTATAATTCACCCCTCCACTTT. Translation gives CASSLSAGSYNSPLHF. This rearrangement joins TRBV12-3 or TRBV12-4 to TRBJ1-6; no reliable D call. This CDR3 spans 16 amino acids. The ends were cut back, 5 bases at V and 1 base at J, with 12 bases in the middle.

J is TRBJ2-3 and V is TRBV7-2; 10 nucleotides match TRBD1. Germline trimming cut 6 bases from V and 2 bases from J; bases unmatched to any gene: 5. Per germline, CDR1 SGHTA and CDR2 FQGNSA. The CDR3 length is 15 residues. DNA of the CDR3: TGTGCCAGCAGGCCCGGGACAGGGGTCACAGATACGCAGTATTTT. Translating gives CASRPGTGVTDTQYF.

The chain uses TRBV7-2 and TRBJ1-2; D is unresolved. V was trimmed by 5 bases and J by 7 bases, leaving 17 bases between them. Germline V CDR1 and CDR2: SGHTA, FQGNSA. The CDR3 is 14 amino acids. The CDR3 bases are TGTGCCAGCAGCCTAGGTCGGACCTCGGGTGGCTACACCTTC. Translating it yields CASSLGRTSGGYTF.

This clonotype has a handful of counts. The V and J genes are TRBV7-6 and TRBJ2-5; D is uncertain. Germline loops: CDR1 SGHVS, CDR2 FNYEAQ. This CDR3 spans 15 amino acids. V dropped 2 bases and J dropped 4 bases, with 14 bases sitting between them. Here the CDR3 DNA reads TGTGCCAGCAGCTTAAGTGGTGGGGTCCGAGAGACCCAGTACTTC. Translation: CASSLSGGVRETQYF.

The chain employs TRBV7-7 and TRBJ2-7; D gene uncertain. V was shortened by 2 bases and J by 6 bases, with 11 bases between the two germline ends. Looked up from germline, CDR1 is SSHAT and CDR2 is FNYEAQ (reference sequence). The CDR3 is 13 residues long. The CDR3 DNA reads TGTGCCAGCAGCTTATACCCCCAGTCCGAGCAGTACTTC. Translated, it gives CASSLYPQSEQYF.

In its sample, this clonotype was seen a few times. This chain uses TRBV2 with TRBJ2-3; 8 bases match TRBD1. The CDR3 is made up of 13 amino acids. The germline CDR1 and CDR2 sequences are SNHLY and FYNNEI. The V and J ends lost 6 bases and 4 bases, in that order; junction bases with no gene match: 3. CDR3 in DNA: TGTGCCAGCAGGGACAGGGCTTCAGATACGCAGTATTTT. Its protein product is CASRDRASDTQYF.

This chain uses TRBV24-1 with TRBJ2-7, with D perhaps matching TRBD1 (5 bases). There are 13 residues in the CDR3. Germline V lookup: CDR1 KGHDR, CDR2 SFDVKD. The ends were cut back, 5 bases at V and 0 bases at J, with 7 bases in the middle. DNA of the CDR3: TGTGCCACCAGTGGGGGCAGCTCCTACGAGCAGTACTTC. Translating gives CATSGGSSYEQYF.

This chain links TRBV9 with TRBJ2-7; 12 bases are shared with TRBD2. The J segment lost 7 bases and the V segment lost 4 bases, leaving 6 bases of the junction unmatched. The CDR3 sequence is 14 residues long. Germline CDR1 SGDLS, CDR2 YYNGEE. The CDR3 sequence: CASSFRTSGNEQYF. In DNA, the CDR3 is TGTGCCAGCAGCTTTCGGACTAGCGGGAATGAGCAGTACTTC.

This clonotype has more than one count but fewer than ten. This chain uses TRBV7-2 with TRBJ1-6; tentative D call: TRBD1 (6 bases). In germline, CDR1 is SGHTA, CDR2 FQGNSA. The length of the CDR3 is 14 residues. With 6 bases removed from V and 7 bases from J, the gap between germline ends came to 13 bases. CDR3 bases: TGTGCCAGCAGTTCACAGGGAAGCAATTCACCCCTCCACTTT. Amino acids: CASSSQGSNSPLHF. Using reference TRBV7-2 and TRBJ1-6 for the parts outside the CDR3, the full variable domain is GAGVSQSPSNKVTEKGKDVELRCDPISGHTALYWYRQSLGQGLEFLIYFQGNSAPDKSGLPSDRFSAERTGGSVSTLTIQRTQQEDSAVYLCASSSQGSNSPLHFGNGTRLTVT.

In the case of this clonotype: The junction shows a germline mismatch at one end, possibly a read error. J is TRBJ2-7 and V is TRBV6-6; 7 positions match TRBD1. The germline V gene encodes CDR1 MNHNY and CDR2 SVGAGI (reference sequence). This CDR3 contains 13 residues. CDR3 coding DNA: TGCGCCAGCAGTTCGGGACAGCCGCCAAACGAGTACTTC. It is translated as CASSSGQPPNEYF.